This entry concerns a single TCR beta chain. The method was immunoSEQ multiplex PCR; TCRdb's version includes in-frame clones alone and lacks a portion of them. This table has tens of thousands of clones, approximately 80% appearing once. The sample originates from a study of radiotherapy plus CTLA-4 blockade in lung cancer. Study-level background: Disease control was achieved by 31% of patients, and objective responses by 18%.

Trimming took 3 bases from V and 2 from J, leaving 14 bases between them. CDR1 is MNHNS and CDR2 is SASEGT in the germline V gene. The CDR3 covers 15 residues. The sample consisted of peripheral blood, taken from a patient treated with radiotherapy plus ipilimumab. The TCR was taken from a human donor with non-small cell lung cancer who had a partial response to radiotherapy plus ipilimumab. The rearrangement joins TRBV6-1 to TRBJ2-7; D is possibly TRBD1 (6 bases). The CDR3 sequence: CASSDPHRATYEQYF. CDR3 in DNA: TGTGCCAGCAGTGACCCGCACAGGGCAACCTACGAGCAGTACTTC.